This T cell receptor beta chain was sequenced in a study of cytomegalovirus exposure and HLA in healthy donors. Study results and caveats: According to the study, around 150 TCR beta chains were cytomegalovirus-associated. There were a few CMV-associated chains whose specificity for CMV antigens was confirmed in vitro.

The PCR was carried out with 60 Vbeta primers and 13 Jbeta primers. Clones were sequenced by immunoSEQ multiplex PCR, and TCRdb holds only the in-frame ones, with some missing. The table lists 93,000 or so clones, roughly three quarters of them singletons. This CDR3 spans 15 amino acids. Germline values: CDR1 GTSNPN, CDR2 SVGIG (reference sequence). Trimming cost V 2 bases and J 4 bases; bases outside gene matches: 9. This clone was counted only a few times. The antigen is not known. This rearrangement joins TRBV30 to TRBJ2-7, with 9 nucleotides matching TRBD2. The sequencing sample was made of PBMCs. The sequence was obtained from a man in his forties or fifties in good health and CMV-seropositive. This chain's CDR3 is CAWSSPGLAGYEQYF. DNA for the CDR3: TGTGCCTGGAGTTCGCCGGGACTAGCCGGTTACGAGCAGTACTTC.